Below, 5 T cell receptor beta chains from the same sample are listed, as sequenced in a study of identical twins. From the 5' RACE reads, TCRdb called clonotypes with MiXCR, one entry per CDR3 protein. The sample holds roughly 750,000 distinct CDR3 sequences, around 21% seen once. The same data also went into a second study, on T cells expressing NK-cell markers.

Source material: PBMCs. Receptors originate from a woman between 18 and 29 years old in good health.

The rearrangement links TRBV20-1 to TRBJ2-3; D is tentatively TRBD1 or TRBD2 (5 bases each). Germline CDR1 is DFQATT and CDR2 is SNEGSKA (reference sequence). Trimming pared 2 bases from V and 6 bases from J, leaving 24 bases between. This CDR3 region has 17 residues. CDR3 nucleotide sequence: TGCAGTGCTAGAAGTCAAGGGCCCCCGGGGCACGGGGATACGCAGTATTTT. As protein: CSARSQGPPGHGDTQYF.

V is TRBV18 and J is TRBJ2-7; D not resolved. Germline CDR1 is KGHSH and CDR2 is LQKENI. The CDR3 runs to 13 residues. The germline V and J ends were trimmed by 6 bases and 4 bases, with 13 bases remaining between them. As DNA, the CDR3 is TGTGCCAGCTCCCCCGGCAGACTTTACGAGCAGTACTTC. This sequence encodes CASSPGRLYEQYF.

The rearrangement links TRBV5-6 to TRBJ2-7, with D perhaps matching TRBD1 or TRBD2 (5 bases each). The V end lost 4 bases, the J end lost 5 bases, and 10 bases lay between the germline ends. CDR1 is SGHDT, CDR2 YYEEEE, per germline. This CDR3 contains 12 residues. The CDR3 DNA sequence: TGTGCCAGCAGCCCGGGGCCCGACGAGCAGTACTTC. It translates to CASSPGPDEQYF.

There are many counts of this clonotype. The V call is TRBV12-3 or TRBV12-4, the J call TRBJ1-2; D remains ambiguous. The CDR3 covers 12 residues. Trimming took 6 bases from V and 7 from J, leaving 12 bases between them. CDR3 sequence (DNA): TGTGCCAGCAGCCTCCTACTCCTTGGCTACACCTTC. Its protein product is CASSLLLLGYTF.

This chain joins TRBV6-1 and TRBJ2-3, with 7 bases that match TRBD2. Trimming removed 7 bases from V and 6 bases from J; junction bases left unmatched: 13. CDR3 length: 15 amino acids. CDR1 and CDR2 (germline): MNHNS, SASEGT. CDR3 in amino acids: CASTRLALGGDTQYF. The CDR3 coding sequence is TGTGCCAGCACCAGACTAGCCCTCGGTGGGGATACGCAGTATTTT.